The 18 T cell receptor beta chains in this list originate from one sample, sequenced in a study of Ad26.COV2.S vaccination and SARS-CoV-2 variants. The treatment here: 19 received Ad26.COV2.S at low or high dose, single or two shots; five or six received placebo; per-sample allocation not given. Samples came from day 63 after the first vaccine or placebo injection. The assay was immunoSEQ multiplex PCR, and TCRdb's table has in-frame clones only and misses some. This sample has some 340,000 clones, with around four fifths found just once. Sequences were derived from peripheral blood, sampled in a trial of Ad26.COV2.S vaccine versus placebo. These receptors were obtained from a person aged 18 to 59 who received the Ad26.COV2.S COVID-19 vaccine or a placebo.

This chain joins TRBV19 and TRBJ1-2, with TRBD1 identical over 8 bases. Germline V gives CDR1 LNHDA, CDR2 SQIVND (reference sequence). The length of the CDR3 is 15 residues. V lost 5 bases to trimming and J lost 4 bases; unmatched junction nucleotides: 9. Here the CDR3 DNA reads TGTGCCAGTAGTCCACAGGACAGGGCCGGCTATGGCTACACCTTC. Protein: CASSPQDRAGYGYTF.

CDR3: CASEGEKVRALTDTQYF. The CDR3 region has the DNA TGTGCCAGCGAAGGGGAGAAGGTACGGGCCCTCACAGATACGCAGTATTTT. The chain recombines TRBV28 with TRBJ2-3; the D call may be TRBD1 or TRBD2 (5 bases each). Trimming pared 8 bases from V and 2 bases from J, leaving 23 bases between. The CDR3 runs to 17 residues. Germline loops: CDR1 MDHEN, CDR2 SYDVKM.

The rearrangement links TRBV7-3 to TRBJ2-2; either TRBD1 or TRBD2 may fit D (5 bases each). V gave up 6 bases and J gave up 0 bases, with 17 bases separating them. Germline CDR1 and CDR2: SGHTA and FQGTGA. CDR3 length: 17 residues. CDR3 protein: CASRPPGAASNTGELFF. CDR3 nucleotides: TGTGCCAGCAGGCCACCCGGGGCGGCGTCGAACACCGGGGAGCTGTTTTTT. Full variable domain (remainder filled in from reference TRBV7-3 and TRBJ2-2): GAGVSQTPSNKVTEKGKYVELRCDPISGHTALYWYRQSLGQGPEFLIYFQGTGAADDSGLPNDRFFAVRPEGSVSTLKIQRTERGDSAVYLCASRPPGAASNTGELFFGEGSRLTVL.

The rearrangement uses TRBV9 and TRBJ1-2; D is undetermined. The CDR3 sequence is 15 residues long. Germline V gene sequence: CDR1 SGDLS, CDR2 YYNGEE. Trimming pared 4 bases from V and 2 bases from J, leaving 15 bases between. This CDR3 is CASSIRPDDNYGYTF. CDR3 bases: TGTGCCAGCAGCATCCGCCCCGACGACAACTATGGCTACACCTTC.

This rearrangement joins TRBV11-2 to TRBJ1-2; D may be TRBD1 (6 bases). The length of the CDR3 is 16 residues. Trimming cost V 3 bases and J 0 bases, with 14 bases left between them. The germline CDR1 and CDR2 sequences are SGHAT and FQNNGV. The CDR3 nucleotides read TGTGCCAGCAGCTTCCACGGACAGCGAACTAACTATGGCTACACCTTC. This sequence encodes CASSFHGQRTNYGYTF.

This sequence joins TRBV5-5 and TRBJ2-4; D not certain. The CDR3 sequence is 13 residues long. Germline V CDR1 and CDR2: SGHKS, YYEKEE (reference sequence). The V and J ends lost 4 bases and 8 bases respectively, with 13 bases between them. The CDR3 DNA follows: TGTGCCAGCAGCGCGCCAGTAACGGACATTCAGTACTTC. Its protein product is CASSAPVTDIQYF.

V usage is TRBV18 and J usage is TRBJ1-2, with 7 positions matching TRBD1. V lost 6 bases, J lost 4 bases, and 5 bases stayed unmatched. The CDR3 is made up of 13 amino acids. The V gene's germline CDR1 is KGHSH and CDR2 LQKENI. CDR3: CASSPPGGYGYTF. The CDR3 DNA reads TGTGCCAGCTCCCCCCCAGGGGGCTATGGCTACACCTTC.

The genes are TRBV6-5 and TRBJ2-2, with TRBD2 identical over 7 bases. Unmatched junction bases numbered 2, after V lost 7 bases and J lost 6 bases. Looked up from germline, CDR1 is MNHEY and CDR2 is SVGAGI. The CDR3 has 12 amino acids. The DNA of the CDR3 is TGTGCCAGCACCCGGGGGGCCGGGGAGCTGTTTTTT. Amino acid sequence: CASTRGAGELFF.

The chain has TRBV4-1 and TRBJ2-1, with 9 bases identical to TRBD2. The J segment lost 8 bases and the V segment lost 3 bases, leaving 14 bases of the junction unmatched. CDR1 is MGHRA, CDR2 YSYEKL, per germline. CDR3 length equals 17 residues. CDR3: CASSQVRGGAKSDEQFF. DNA of the CDR3: TGCGCCAGCAGCCAGGTCCGCGGGGGGGCTAAGTCAGATGAGCAGTTCTTC.

V usage is TRBV28 and J usage is TRBJ2-5; tentative D call: TRBD2 (5 bases). Germline values: CDR1 MDHEN, CDR2 SYDVKM. The CDR3 contains 14 residues. Trimming removed 6 bases at V and 5 bases at J, with 16 bases between. The CDR3 reads CASRFGGLMETQYF. CDR3 DNA sequence: TGTGCCAGCAGATTTGGCGGGCTAATGGAGACCCAGTACTTC.

The chain has TRBV27 and TRBJ1-5; D not resolved. Germline CDR1 is MNHEY and CDR2 is SMNVEV (reference sequence). V gave up 3 bases and J gave up 0 bases, with 9 bases separating them. The CDR3 runs 15 residues. This CDR3 is CASSFGGYSNQPQHF. DNA for the CDR3: TGTGCCAGCAGTTTCGGCGGGTATAGCAATCAGCCCCAGCATTTT.

This clone was seen a handful of times. As DNA, the CDR3 is TGTGCCAGCAGCCGTGCCACCAGCTCCTACAATGAGCAGTTCTTC. Its protein is CASSRATSSYNEQFF. J is TRBJ2-1 and V is TRBV6-5; D not resolved. This CDR3 region has 15 residues. The germline gives CDR1 MNHEY, CDR2 SVGAGI. The V gene lost 6 bases and the J gene lost 0 bases, with 12 bases spanning the gap.

The genes are TRBV3-1 (or the pseudogene TRBV3-2) and TRBJ2-1; TRBD1 matches at 9 bases. Trimming took 4 bases from V and 4 from J; bases not matched to a gene: 2. Germline values: CDR1 LGHDT, CDR2 YNNKEL (reference sequence). The CDR3 consists of 14 residues. The CDR3 sequence: CASSRGQGYNEQFF. CDR3 DNA sequence: TGTGCCAGCAGCCGGGGACAGGGTTACAATGAGCAGTTCTTC.

This chain joins TRBV5-6 and TRBJ2-7, with D perhaps matching TRBD1 (6 bases). The V and J ends lost 4 bases and 3 bases respectively, with 17 bases between them. This CDR3 is built from 15 residues. The V gene's germline CDR1 is SGHDT and CDR2 YYEEEE. DNA of the CDR3: TGTGCCAGCAGCCCAGGGCCAGGGGCGGGCTACGAGCAGTACTTC. Translated: CASSPGPGAGYEQYF.

The chain carries TRBV18 and TRBJ1-5, with TRBD1 matching 9 bases. CDR1 KGHSH and CDR2 LQKENI come from the germline V gene. This CDR3 spans 16 amino acids. V shed 1 base and J 5 bases; nucleotides not matched to a gene: 6. The CDR3 loop reads CASSPQGQGYHQPQHF. CDR3 bases: TGTGCCAGCTCACCACAGGGACAGGGTTATCATCAGCCCCAGCATTTT.

This chain connects TRBV5-1 to TRBJ1-4; D call uncertain. Germline CDR1 SGHRS, CDR2 YFSETQ. The V end lost 3 bases, the J end lost 8 bases, and 14 bases lay between the germline ends. This CDR3 has 14 amino acids. The CDR3 reads CASSSTALPEKLFF. The CDR3 DNA follows: TGCGCCAGCAGCTCTACAGCACTTCCCGAAAAACTGTTTTTT.

This clone was seen once. The identical CDR3 is also encoded by other nucleotide sequences in the sample. The rearrangement links TRBV19 to TRBJ1-3; D remains unclear. V was cut by 1 base and J by 0 bases, with 7 bases left in between. Germline V lookup: CDR1 LNHDA, CDR2 SQIVND (reference sequence). The CDR3 covers 15 residues. Written as DNA, the CDR3 is TGTGCCAGTAGTATAGGCCAGACCTCTGGAAACACCATATATTTT. Its protein product is CASSIGQTSGNTIYF.

The chain combines TRBV4-2 with TRBJ2-7; 8 positions agree with TRBD2. The germline CDR1 and CDR2 sequences are LGHNA and YNFKEQ. Trimming took 4 bases from V and 6 from J; bases not matched to a gene: 8. This CDR3 has 14 residues. In DNA, the CDR3 is TGTGCCAGCAGCCCGCCGGGGGGGCCGGGCGAGCAGTACTTC. Translating it yields CASSPPGGPGEQYF.